These 27 T cell receptor beta chains came from one sample sequenced in a study of T cells in Graves' hyperthyroidism and ophthalmopathy. Amplified TCR beta CDR3 regions came from RNA transcripts. Carried out on the TCR CDR3, a first-round RT-PCR used the HTBI primer set. TCRdb reprocessed the multiplex PCR reads with MiXCR, giving one entry per CDR3 protein. This table holds hundreds of thousands of distinct CDR3 sequences, around 38% found once. The specimen was blood. Source of these receptors: a man aged 18 to 30 with Graves' hyperthyroidism.

This clonotype was recorded at least ten times. The CDR3 nucleotides read TGTGCCAGCAGCTTGCCTCCACAGCCAAATTCACCCCTCCACTTT. Translating it yields CASSLPPQPNSPLHF. The chain joins TRBV5-5 to TRBJ1-6; D not resolved. V was shortened by 1 base and J by 7 bases, with 12 bases between the two germline ends. Germline values: CDR1 SGHKS, CDR2 YYEKEE (reference sequence). The CDR3 length is 15 residues.

The genes are TRBV15 and TRBJ2-6, with TRBD1 identical over 7 bases. The germline gives CDR1 LNHNV, CDR2 YYDKDF (reference sequence). This CDR3 contains 15 residues. V shed 5 bases and J 2 bases; nucleotides not matched to a gene: 3. This chain's CDR3 is CATSEGQAGANVLTF. In DNA, the CDR3 is TGTGCCACCAGCGAAGGACAGGCTGGGGCCAACGTCCTGACTTTC. The full variable domain, in which reference TRBV15 and TRBJ2-6 provide the parts outside the CDR3, is DAMVIQNPRYQVTQFGKPVTLSCSQTLNHNVMYWYQQKSSQAPKLLFHYYDKDFNNEADTPDNFQSRRPNTSFCFLDIRSPGLGDTAMYLCATSEGQAGANVLTFGAGSRLTVL.

This clonotype occurred a few times. This chain uses TRBV7-9 with TRBJ1-1, with D possibly matching TRBD1 (6 bases). Germline V gene data show CDR1 as SEHNR and CDR2 as FQNEAQ (reference sequence). V dropped 6 bases and J dropped 6 bases, with 14 bases sitting between them. This CDR3 is built from 13 residues. The CDR3: CASSEGGFAEAFF. Written as DNA, the CDR3 is TGTGCCAGCAGTGAGGGGGGGTTCGCTGAAGCTTTCTTT.

About this clonotype itself: Being one base from a much bigger clone, this may be a read error. The chain is built from TRBV7-9 and TRBJ2-2; D call uncertain. Germline V gene data show CDR1 as SEHNR and CDR2 as FQNEAQ (reference sequence). This CDR3 contains 14 residues. Trimming stripped 5 bases from V and 4 bases from J, with 11 bases between. DNA of the CDR3: TGTGCCAGCAGCCCCGGGTTCGGCACCGGGGAGCTGTTTTTT. Its translation is CASSPGFGTGELFF.

This clonotype was picked up one time. The gene calls are TRBV20-1 and TRBJ1-1; D is unresolved. The germline V and J ends were trimmed by 5 bases and 1 base, with 11 bases remaining between them. The CDR3 covers 13 residues. Looked up from germline, CDR1 is DFQATT and CDR2 is SNEGSKA (reference sequence). CDR3 sequence: CSASSPRNTEAFF. The CDR3 region has the DNA TGCAGTGCTTCATCGCCAAGGAACACTGAAGCTTTCTTT.

The chain uses TRBV11-1 and TRBJ2-3; D remains ambiguous. V lost 6 bases and J lost 0, with 10 bases in between. Germline loops: CDR1 SGHAT, CDR2 FQDESV (reference sequence). CDR3 size: 14 residues. The CDR3 loop reads CASSWAGSTDTQYF. CDR3 nucleotide sequence: TGTGCCAGCAGTTGGGCAGGAAGCACAGATACGCAGTATTTT. Looking up the rest from reference TRBV11-1 and TRBJ2-3 gives the full variable domain: EAEVAQSPRYKITEKSQAVAFWCDPISGHATLYWYRQILGQGPELLVQFQDESVVDDSQLPKDRFSAERLKGVDSTLKIQPAELGDSAMYLCASSWAGSTDTQYFGPGTRLTVL.

The chain is built from TRBV10-3 and TRBJ1-6; D not resolved. Trimming cost V 0 bases and J 0 bases, with 12 bases left between them. Germline V lookup: CDR1 ENHRY, CDR2 SYGVKD. The CDR3 spans 18 residues. The CDR3 DNA is TGTGCCATCAGTGAGTCGAAGCAGGTTCCCTCCTATAATTCACCCCTCCACTTT. It is translated as CAISESKQVPSYNSPLHF.

Details on this clonotype: A read error is possible here, since a much larger clone lies one base away. CDR3 coding DNA: TGTGCCGGTCTTCTCGCGAGAAACACCGGGGAGCTGTTTTTT. Translated, it gives CAGLLARNTGELFF. The chain couples TRBV19 to TRBJ2-2; D remains ambiguous. The germline CDR1 and CDR2 sequences are LNHDA and SQIVND (reference sequence). CDR3 length: 14 residues. Trimming removed 11 bases at V and 2 bases at J, with 15 bases between.

The table lists this clonotype with many counts. The chain joins TRBV19 to TRBJ1-5, with TRBD1 as a possible D gene (6 bases). Germline V CDR1 and CDR2: LNHDA, SQIVND (reference sequence). V lost 1 base and J 5 bases, leaving 12 bases between the germline ends. This CDR3 region has 15 residues. The CDR3 region has the DNA TGTGCCAGTAGTATAGTCGGACAGCGACATCAGCCCCAGCATTTT. Protein: CASSIVGQRHQPQHF.

The CDR3 nucleotides read TGTGCCAGCCCACGGGGGGCGGATTCACCCCTCCACTTT. This encodes CASPRGADSPLHF. The V call is TRBV3-1, the J call TRBJ1-6; D possibly corresponds to TRBD1 (6 bases). CDR1 and CDR2 from the germline V gene are LGHDT and YNNKEL (reference sequence). The ends were cut back, 8 bases at V and 8 bases at J, with 13 bases in the middle. The CDR3 is made up of 13 amino acids.

This clonotype was detected only a few times. The rearrangement uses TRBV7-3 and TRBJ2-5, with 9 bases that match TRBD1. The trim removed 3 bases at V and 4 bases at J, leaving 6 bases unmatched. This CDR3 comprises 15 residues. Germline values: CDR1 SGHTA, CDR2 FQGTGA. In DNA, the CDR3 is TGTGCCAGCAGCTTCCTACAGGGGGCTATAGAGACCCAGTACTTC. It specifies CASSFLQGAIETQYF.

A word on this clonotype: A read error may produce the germline difference seen at one junction end. The J gene is TRBJ1-2, the V gene TRBV4-1; TRBD1 might be the D (5 bases). Germline CDR1 and CDR2: MGHRA and YSYEKL. The CDR3 has 15 residues. CDR3 loop: CASSQGARTDRGYTF. CDR3 nucleotide sequence: TGTGCCAGCAGCCAAGGGGCCCGGACCGACCGTGGCTACACCTTC.

This clonotype was picked up many times. This rearrangement joins TRBV5-1 to TRBJ2-7; D not resolved. This CDR3 has 13 amino acids. The V end was cut by 2 bases, the J end by 2 bases, with 8 bases between. The germline V gene encodes CDR1 SGHRS and CDR2 YFSETQ. The CDR3 DNA reads TGCGCCAGCAGCTTTGGAATGCCCTACGAGCAGTACTTC. It specifies CASSFGMPYEQYF.

The rearrangement joins TRBV29-1 to TRBJ2-7; TRBD1 aligns across 11 bases. V shed 4 bases, J shed 0 bases, and the junction held 8 bases outside the gene matches. Germline assignment: CDR1 SQVTM and CDR2 ANQGSEA. The CDR3 extends over 16 amino acids. The DNA of the CDR3 is TGCAGCGTTGGTCCCGGGACAGGGGGGCCCTCCTACGAGCAGTACTTC. This codes for CSVGPGTGGPSYEQYF.

Remarks on this clonotype: Germline is not matched at one junction end, which may reflect a read error. This chain uses TRBV12-3 or TRBV12-4 with TRBJ2-5; 11 nucleotides line up with TRBD2. The CDR3 covers 15 residues. The CDR3: CASRASGGRGEAQYF. The CDR3 DNA sequence: TGTGCCAGCAGAGCTAGCGGGGGGCGGGGAGAGGCCCAGTACTTC.

This clonotype was picked up a small number of times. The gene calls are TRBV20-1 and TRBJ2-2; TRBD2 matches at 8 bases. The junction had 1 base not matched to a gene; V was cut back by 4 bases and J by 6 bases. CDR3 length equals 12 residues. Germline CDR1 DFQATT, CDR2 SNEGSKA (reference sequence). The CDR3 here is CSATGGPGELFF. In nucleotides, the CDR3 is TGCAGTGCTACGGGGGGGCCCGGGGAGCTGTTTTTT.

This clonotype came up a few times. The chain combines TRBV9 with TRBJ1-4, with 7 nucleotides matching TRBD1. The CDR3 runs 16 residues. Germline-derived CDR1 and CDR2 are SGDLS and YYNGEE. After removal of 0 bases from V and 8 bases from J, the junction contained 10 bases not matched to a gene. CDR3 sequence reads: CASSVAGGGAGEKLFF. DNA for the CDR3: TGTGCCAGCAGCGTAGCAGGGGGGGGCGCTGGGGAAAAACTGTTTTTT.

This clonotype was detected many times. The genes are TRBV2 and TRBJ1-5, with a tentative D call TRBD1 (5 bases). This CDR3 spans 15 amino acids. V lost 6 bases and J 1 base, leaving 13 bases between the germline ends. Germline V gene data show CDR1 as SNHLY and CDR2 as FYNNEI. The chain's CDR3 is CASRENGHSNQPQHF. The CDR3 DNA reads TGTGCCAGCAGAGAGAATGGACACAGCAATCAGCCCCAGCATTTT.

In nucleotides, the CDR3 is TGTGCCAGCAGCTTAGCCAAGAGACCTAACGAGCAGTACTTC. The encoded protein is CASSLAKRPNEQYF. This sequence joins TRBV7-2 and TRBJ2-7; D not resolved. CDR3 length equals 14 residues. Germline V gene lookup returns CDR1 SGHTA and CDR2 FQGNSA. V gave up 0 bases and J gave up 5 bases, with 11 bases separating them.

In this sample, this clonotype turned up a few times. CDR3: CSARGRGDVSYEQYF. In DNA form, the CDR3 reads TGCAGTGCTAGGGGTAGGGGGGACGTCTCCTACGAGCAGTACTTC. V usage is TRBV20-1 and J usage is TRBJ2-7; perhaps D is TRBD1 or TRBD2 (6 bases each). From germline, CDR1 is DFQATT and CDR2 SNEGSKA (reference sequence). Trimming took 3 bases from V and 0 from J, leaving 15 bases between them. There are 15 residues in the CDR3.

This clonotype was seen a few times. The gene calls are TRBV5-5 and TRBJ2-7; the D is unclear. Trimming removed 3 bases from V and 5 bases from J, with 12 bases in between. CDR1 and CDR2 from the germline V gene are SGHKS and YYEKEE (reference sequence). CDR3 size: 13 residues. The CDR3: CASSSPGDHEQYF. Written as DNA, the CDR3 is TGTGCCAGCAGCTCACCGGGTGATCACGAGCAGTACTTC.

The gene calls are TRBV9 and TRBJ2-7, with D perhaps assigned TRBD1 or TRBD2 (5 bases each). The CDR3 is made up of 16 amino acids. The V gene's germline CDR1 is SGDLS and CDR2 YYNGEE. Trimming removed 3 bases at V and 0 bases at J, with 16 bases between. Written as DNA, the CDR3 is TGTGCCAGCAGCGCGCAATCCGGGACCGTCTCCTACGAGCAGTACTTC. This translates into CASSAQSGTVSYEQYF.

On this clonotype: With a much larger clone just one base away, this may be a read error. CDR3 bases: TGCGCCAGCAGCGAGGAGGGACAGGGGGGGGCCAACGTCCTGACTTTC. Protein: CASSEEGQGGANVLTF. J is TRBJ2-6 and V is TRBV5-1, with 10 bases identical to TRBD1. The germline V gene has CDR1 SGHRS and CDR2 YFSETQ. The CDR3 has 16 amino acids. V was pared by 4 bases and J by 4 bases, with 5 bases of the junction left unmatched.

The CDR3 nucleotides read TGTGCCAGCAGTATGACCGAGGGGGATGAAAAACTGTTTTTT. Residues: CASSMTEGDEKLFF. The chain recombines TRBV12-3 or TRBV12-4 with TRBJ1-4, with D possibly TRBD1 on 6 matching bases. Trimming pared 5 bases from V and 6 bases from J, leaving 13 bases between. There are 14 residues in the CDR3.

The V gene is TRBV12-3 or TRBV12-4, the J gene TRBJ2-5; 7 positions match TRBD2. Trimming removed 5 bases from V and 7 bases from J; junction bases left unmatched: 10. CDR3 length equals 14 residues. The CDR3 loop reads CASSPSGDVGTQYF. In DNA, the CDR3 is TGTGCCAGCAGTCCCAGCGGGGACGTGGGGACCCAGTACTTC.

A remark on this clonotype: A clone one base away is much larger, so this may be a read error. CDR3 sequence (DNA): TGCAGCGTTGGCAGGTACCAAGAGACCCAGTACTTC. Translation: CSVGRYQETQYF. The chain recombines TRBV29-1 with TRBJ2-5; D remains unclear. This CDR3 has 12 amino acids. In germline, CDR1 is SQVTM, CDR2 ANQGSEA. V lost 4 bases, J lost 0 bases, and 6 bases lay in between.

For this clonotype: An end of the junction does not agree with germline; a read error may underlie this. The DNA for the CDR3 is TGTGCCAGCAAGGGTGGGACTGAAGCTCTCTTT. This sequence encodes CASKGGTEALF. This chain links TRBV11-2 with TRBJ1-1, with a tentative D call TRBD1 (5 bases). CDR1 and CDR2 (germline): SGHAT, FQNNGV. This CDR3 region has 11 residues. The complete variable domain, with remaining parts taken from reference TRBV11-2 and TRBJ1-1, reads EAGVAQSPRYKIIEKRQSVAFWCNPISGHATLYWYQQILGQGPKLLIQFQNNGVVDDSQLPKDRFSAERLKGVDSTLKIQPAKLEDSAVYLCASKGGTEALFGQGTRLTVV.